This T cell receptor (beta chain) stems from a study of OX40 agonist ivuxolimab in advanced cancers. A note on the overall study: Ivuxolimab was an agonistic, fully human IgG2 monoclonal antibody directed against OX40 (CD134), a costimulatory receptor. Intravenous ivuxolimab was administered to patients every 2 weeks at six dose levels: 0.01, 0.1, 0.3, 1.5, 3 and 10 mg/kg. Of the roughly 50 dose-escalation patients, hepatocellular carcinoma was present in approximately 20, melanoma in approximately 15, renal cell carcinoma in 9 and head and neck cancer in 9. In the dose-escalation cohort, approximately 80% of patients were male, and the mean age was 60 years with a range of roughly 20 to 79. Patients were allowed to have had prior anti-PD-1, anti-PD-L1 or anti-CTLA-4 therapy, and 40% to 45% of the dose-escalation patients had been treated with checkpoint inhibitors. Three dose-escalation patients achieved partial responses, one with hepatocellular carcinoma and two with cutaneous melanoma. The point of sequencing TCRbeta in the periphery was to test whether ivuxolimab changed TCR sequence diversity and drove clonal T-cell expansion. The monotherapy dose-escalation portion (N = 52 patients) of the phase I ivuxolimab trial is reported in the paper.

Patients with a history of autoimmune disease or receiving systemic immunosuppression were excluded from the trial. Peripheral blood for TCR sequencing was collected from all dose cohorts at baseline, on cycle 4 day 1, and on cycle 7 day 1. The samples were drawn from a first-in-human, open-label, multicenter phase I dose-escalation trial of ivuxolimab. Adults with locally advanced or metastatic head and neck squamous cell, hepatocellular, melanoma or renal cell carcinoma were enrolled in the trial. Before TCR sequencing, CD4+ T cells and CD8+ T cells from peripheral blood were sorted into separate populations. On this clone itself: Its antigen remains unidentified. Base quality data are lacking; no much larger clone is found one base away.

Overall study results and their limits: The antigen specificity of the peripheral T cells that underwent clonal expansion was not determined. Low levels of normalized T-cell clonal expansion were also shown by some nonresponding patients. At doses of 0.1 to 3.0 mg/kg, clonal expansion of both CD4+ and CD8+ blood T cells was observed from baseline to week 6. On average, CD8+ T cells showed more expanded clones than CD4+ T cells after ivuxolimab. Partial responders in the 0.1-3.0 mg/kg groups had among the lowest normalized peripheral clonal expansion, especially among CD8+ T cells.

The CDR3 runs 13 residues from the cysteine to the phenylalanine. Kept here is only the CDR3 DNA, which spans 39 bases and is read in frame from base 1. Trimmed from V: 8 bases; trimmed from J: 3 bases; junction bases lacking a gene match: 4. Sequences SNHLY (CDR1) and FYNNEI (CDR2) are obtained from the germline V gene. For sequencing of the TCRbeta CDR3 region, genomic DNA was extracted from the sorted cells. The immunoSEQ Assay was used for sequencing of TCRbeta CDR3 regions. Imported from immuneACCESS, the table was reduced by TCRdb to in-frame sequences with V and J called. These copies leave out some clones; in studies compared against another copy, an unresolved V gene accounts for under half, and the cause of the remainder is not known. In this sample the table shows around 70,000 clones, approximately 86% of which occur a single time. Under 6% of the sample belongs to the ten largest clones.

The source of this sequence is an adult with an advanced solid tumor such as melanoma, head and neck, liver or kidney cancer. Specimen: CD4+ or CD8+ T cells sorted from blood, collected in a trial of the OX40 agonist ivuxolimab. The chain couples TRBV2 to TRBJ2-3; 8 junctional bases match TRBD2. At the DNA level, the sequence is TGTGCCAGCCGGGGGGGCCAAACAGATACGCAGTATTTT. This codes for CASRGGQTDTQYF.